This T cell receptor (beta chain) was captured in a study of control samples from healthy donors and cancer patients. Here immunoSEQ multiplex PCR was the method, and the copy in TCRdb shows in-frame clones only, minus some. The sample contains roughly 69,000 clones, around 87% of which appear only once. Trimming removed 5 bases at V and 0 bases at J, with 11 bases between. Germline CDR1 SGHAT, CDR2 FQNNGV. This CDR3 is 15 amino acids long. This sequence was found in a woman aged 50 to 65 with head and neck cancer. The chain employs TRBV11-2 and TRBJ1-3; no clear D. Sequencing was carried out using PBMCs. The CDR3 here is CASSQISSSGNTIYF. In DNA, the CDR3 is TGTGCCAGCAGCCAGATCTCATCCTCTGGAAACACCATATATTTT. The entire variable domain, with the rest obtained from reference TRBV11-2 and TRBJ1-3, is as follows: EAGVAQSPRYKIIEKRQSVAFWCNPISGHATLYWYQQILGQGPKLLIQFQNNGVVDDSQLPKDRFSAERLKGVDSTLKIQPAKLEDSAVYLCASSQISSSGNTIYFGEGSWLTVV.